These T cell receptor beta chains were read from a single sample in a study of blood T cell repertoires in COVID-19. Sequenced by immunoSEQ multiplex PCR; TCRdb stores in-frame clones only, minus some. The sample records tens of thousands of clones, about nine tenths being singletons. Sequencing was done on a sample of peripheral blood. The receptors shown here come from a man between 45 and 60 years old with active or convalescent COVID-19. The CDR3 runs from the conserved cysteine through the conserved F or W. The D gene is left open where the match is weak. Some rows mark clone size as missing; the rest say once, few, many or name a class of expanded clone.

TRBJ2-7 | NA | once | TRBV9 | CASSTRGTGDEQYF | TGTGCCAGCAGCACCAGAGGGACTGGAGACGAGCAGTACTTC
TRBJ2-1 | TRBD2 | NA | TRBV7-2 | CASSRQPGGLGHEQFF | TGTGCCAGCAGCCGCCAACCCGGGGGACTAGGGCATGAGCAGTTCTTC
TRBJ1-2 | TRBD1 | NA | TRBV11-2 | CASSHRQGGDGYTF | TGTGCCAGCAGCCACCGACAGGGTGGGGATGGCTACACCTTC
TRBJ1-3 | TRBD1 | NA | TRBV15 | CATSRDRDRDPGNTIYF | TGTGCCACCAGCAGAGACCGGGACAGGGATCCTGGAAACACCATATATTTT
TRBJ2-3 | TRBD2 | NA | TRBV4-1 | CASSETSGRASDTQYF | TGCGCCAGCAGCGAAACTAGCGGGAGGGCCTCAGATACGCAGTATTTT
TRBJ2-7 | TRBD2 | NA | TRBV11-3 | CASSLVRTSGAYEQYF | TGTGCCAGCAGCTTAGTAAGGACTAGCGGGGCCTACGAGCAGTACTTC
TRBJ1-1 | NA | NA | TRBV6-1 | CASTEGTEAFF | TGTGCCAGCACCGAGGGCACTGAAGCTTTCTTT
TRBJ2-1 | NA | NA | TRBV7-3 | CASSLTRAAPNEQFF | TGTGCCAGCAGCTTAACGAGGGCAGCGCCCAATGAGCAGTTCTTC
TRBJ1-3 | NA | NA | TRBV9 | CASSVVPSGRNTIYF | TGTGCCAGCAGCGTAGTCCCATCGGGTCGAAACACCATATATTTT
TRBJ2-5 | NA | NA | TRBV2 | CASSVETAQETQYF | TGTGCCAGCAGTGTGGAGACAGCTCAAGAGACCCAGTACTTC
TRBJ2-2 | NA | few | TRBV11-3 | CASKGANTGELFF | TGTGCCAGCAAAGGGGCGAACACCGGGGAGCTGTTTTTT
TRBJ2-1 | TRBD2 | NA | TRBV5-4 | CASSFPGLAEPYNEQFF | TGTGCCAGCAGCTTTCCGGGACTAGCGGAACCCTACAATGAGCAGTTCTTC
TRBJ1-4 | TRBD1 | once | TRBV9 | CASSPRTGDEKLFF | TGTGCCAGCAGCCCTCGGACAGGGGATGAAAAACTGTTTTTT
TRBJ2-3 | TRBD2 | NA | TRBV9 | CASSVQLASSTDTQYF | TGTGCCAGCAGCGTACAACTAGCGTCCTCCACAGATACGCAGTATTTT
TRBJ2-7 | TRBD1 | NA | TRBV5-1 | CASSPGQGDYEQYF | TGCGCCAGCAGCCCGGGACAGGGAGACTACGAGCAGTACTTC
TRBJ2-1 | TRBD2 | NA | TRBV25-1 | CASSGGGGREGYNEQFF | TGTGCCAGCAGCGGGGGGGGAGGCAGGGAAGGCTACAATGAGCAGTTCTTC
TRBJ2-5 | NA | once | TRBV5-6 | CASSAGETQYF | TGTGCCAGCAGCGCGGGAGAGACCCAGTACTTC
TRBJ2-7 | NA | NA | TRBV5-1 | CASSLVAGANYEQYF | TGCGCCAGCAGCTTGGTTGCAGGGGCTAACTACGAGCAGTACTTC
TRBJ2-3 | NA | NA | TRBV20-1 | CSARVSRSAYF | TGCAGTGCTAGAGTATCGCGCTCCGCGTATTTT
TRBJ2-3 | NA | NA | TRBV11-1 | CASSFSFTSTDTQYF | TGTGCCAGCAGCTTTTCATTTACTAGCACAGATACGCAGTATTTT
TRBJ1-2 | TRBD1 | NA | TRBV2 | CASSVEQGDGYTF | TGTGCCAGCAGTGTGGAACAGGGGGACGGCTACACCTTC
TRBJ2-7 | TRBD2 | NA | TRBV19 | CASSTLAGDSYEQYF | TGTGCCAGTAGTACCCTAGCGGGAGACTCCTACGAGCAGTACTTC
TRBJ2-7 | TRBD2 | NA | TRBV18 | CASSPTSDYEQYF | TGTGCCAGCTCACCAACTAGCGACTACGAGCAGTACTTC
TRBJ2-1 | TRBD1 | NA | TRBV7-9 | CASSLGRNSGTGLGQFF | TGTGCCAGCAGCTTAGGGAGAAATTCCGGGACAGGGCTCGGGCAGTTCTTC
TRBJ1-2 | TRBD1 | NA | TRBV6-5 | CASLGQTSGYTF | TGTGCCAGCCTGGGACAGACTAGTGGCTACACCTTC
TRBJ2-1 | TRBD2 | NA | TRBV30 | CAWSYRLAFDEQFF | TGTGCCTGGAGTTACCGACTAGCGTTCGATGAGCAGTTCTTC
TRBJ2-1 | NA | NA | TRBV11-3 | CASSRAEEREQFF | TGTGCCAGCAGCCGTGCCGAAGAGCGCGAGCAGTTCTTC
TRBJ2-2 | NA | NA | TRBV27 | CASSPDRVIGELFF | TGTGCCAGCAGCCCGGACAGAGTCATCGGGGAGCTGTTTTTT
TRBJ1-2 | TRBD1 | NA | TRBV7-9 | CASRRDSRSIGYTF | TGTGCCAGCAGGCGGGACAGTCGGTCTATTGGCTACACCTTC
TRBJ2-5 | NA | NA | TRBV18 | CASSPFYVREATQYF | TGTGCCAGCTCACCCTTCTATGTCCGCGAGGCGACCCAGTACTTC
TRBJ2-1 | TRBD2 | once | TRBV28 | CASSWTSGRSSYNEQFF | TGTGCCAGCAGTTGGACTAGCGGGAGAAGCTCCTACAATGAGCAGTTCTTC
TRBJ2-7 | NA | NA | TRBV30 | CAWSVQYSEQYF | TGTGCCTGGAGTGTACAGTACTCCGAGCAGTACTTC
TRBJ2-7 | NA | NA | TRBV14 | CASSQTGLIYEQYF | TGTGCCAGCAGCCAAACAGGCCTCATCTACGAGCAGTACTTC
TRBJ1-6 | NA | NA | TRBV7-2 | CASSLGTVLYNSPLHF | TGTGCCAGCAGCTTAGGGACAGTCCTCTATAATTCACCCCTCCACTTT
TRBJ1-2 | TRBD1 | NA | TRBV7-2 | CASSYTGGPYGYTF | TGTGCCAGCAGCTATACAGGGGGCCCCTATGGCTACACCTTC
TRBJ1-5 | TRBD1 | NA | TRBV15 | CATSRTGGEYSNQPQHF | TGTGCCACCAGCAGGACAGGGGGGGAATATAGCAATCAGCCCCAGCATTTT
TRBJ2-1 | TRBD2 | once | TRBV9 | CASSVVIAGANEQFF | TGTGCCAGCAGCGTAGTAATAGCGGGAGCCAATGAGCAGTTCTTC
TRBJ2-7 | NA | NA | TRBV2 | CASGTYSYEQYF | TGTGCCAGTGGGACTTACTCCTACGAGCAGTACTTC
TRBJ2-5 | TRBD2 | NA | TRBV24-1 | CATSDIGLAGGRGETQYF | TGTGCCACCAGTGATATTGGACTAGCGGGAGGGAGGGGAGAGACCCAGTACTTC
TRBJ1-5 | TRBD1 | NA | TRBV29-1 | CSVGQGNQPQHF | TGCAGCGTTGGACAGGGGAATCAGCCCCAGCATTTT
TRBJ2-2 | TRBD1 | NA | TRBV12-3/TRBV12-4 | CASSSDRAGELFF | TGTGCCAGCAGCTCCGACAGGGCCGGGGAGCTGTTTTTT
TRBJ2-7 | TRBD2 | NA | TRBV2 | CASYRGLAYYEQYF | TGTGCCAGCTACCGGGGACTAGCTTATTACGAGCAGTACTTC
TRBJ2-3 | NA | NA | TRBV3-1/TRBV3-2 | CASSQEWGRFTDTQYF | TGTGCCAGCAGCCAAGAGTGGGGGCGCTTCACAGATACGCAGTATTTT
TRBJ1-4 | NA | few | TRBV28 | CASSLLWGPEKLFF | TGTGCCAGCAGTTTGTTATGGGGGCCTGAAAAACTGTTTTTT
TRBJ2-7 | NA | NA | TRBV4-2 | CASSQEELALQYF | TGTGCCAGCAGCCAAGAAGAATTGGCCTTGCAGTACTTC
TRBJ2-5 | NA | NA | TRBV11-3 | CASSSEVGETQYF | TGTGCCAGCAGCTCGGAGGTTGGCGAGACCCAGTACTTC
TRBJ2-2 | TRBD1 | NA | TRBV5-1 | CASSLKDRAGELFF | TGCGCCAGCAGCTTGAAAGACAGGGCCGGGGAGCTGTTTTTT
TRBJ1-3 | NA | NA | TRBV25-1 | CASSEGGNTIYF | TGTGCCAGCAGTGAAGGCGGAAACACCATATATTTT
TRBJ2-5 | NA | NA | TRBV29-1 | CSVARVGETQYF | TGCAGCGTTGCCAGGGTTGGAGAGACCCAGTACTTC
TRBJ1-1 | NA | few | TRBV7-9 | CASSFQFEAFF | TGTGCCAGCAGCTTCCAGTTTGAAGCTTTCTTT
TRBJ2-2 | TRBD2 | NA | TRBV19 | CASQRAGTSRNGELFF | TGTGCCAGCCAGCGGGCCGGGACTAGCCGTAACGGGGAGCTGTTTTTT
TRBJ1-5 | NA | NA | TRBV28 | CASMPQGLYSNQPQHF | TGTGCCAGCATGCCACAGGGCCTATATAGCAATCAGCCCCAGCATTTT
TRBJ1-6 | NA | NA | TRBV27 | CASSLALAGNSPLHF | TGTGCCAGCAGTTTAGCACTCGCGGGTAATTCACCCCTCCACTTT
TRBJ2-4 | NA | NA | TRBV19 | CASSRDPGWAKNIQYF | TGTGCCAGTTCCAGAGACCCAGGGTGGGCCAAAAACATTCAGTACTTC
TRBJ2-7 | TRBD1 | once | TRBV28 | CASSPGQTYEQYF | TGTGCCAGCAGCCCGGGACAGACCTACGAGCAGTACTTC
TRBJ1-4 | NA | NA | TRBV28 | CASVGRPRHEKLFF | TGTGCCAGCGTGGGGAGGCCCAGGCATGAAAAACTGTTTTTT
TRBJ2-7 | TRBD1 | NA | TRBV30 | CAWSAGTGGGEQYF | TGTGCCTGGAGTGCCGGGACAGGGGGCGGTGAGCAGTACTTC